The 5 T cell receptor beta chains reported below all come from one sample, sequenced in a study of blood T cell repertoires in COVID-19. Libraries were prepared by immunoSEQ multiplex PCR; TCRdb keeps only in-frame clonotypes and omits some of them. The data show about 290,000 clones, with 86% seen just once and about 3% held by the top ten. The sequenced sample consisted of peripheral blood. The receptor source for this set is a woman in her 30s with active or convalescent COVID-19.

This sequence joins TRBV7-3 and TRBJ2-5; 7 positions agree with TRBD2. The CDR3 covers 16 residues. Trimming removed 4 bases from V and 1 base from J; junction bases left unmatched: 9. From germline, CDR1 is SGHTA and CDR2 FQGTGA. CDR3 sequence (DNA): TGTGCCAGCAGCTCAGGAGCGGGACCCCCCCAAGAGACCCAGTACTTC. Protein sequence: CASSSGAGPPQETQYF.

This clone has just one count. The chain links TRBV9 to TRBJ1-3, with 8 bases that match TRBD1. This CDR3 is built from 14 residues. Germline V lookup: CDR1 SGDLS, CDR2 YYNGEE. The V and J ends lost 0 bases and 8 bases, in that order; junction bases with no gene match: 4. This CDR3 is CASSVVQDRDTIYF. The CDR3 DNA sequence: TGTGCCAGCAGCGTAGTACAGGACAGGGACACCATATATTTT.

This clone turned up a few times. The chain is built from TRBV29-1 and TRBJ1-4; D unresolved. Germline V lookup: CDR1 SQVTM, CDR2 ANQGSEA. Trimming shortened V by 4 bases and J by 0 bases, and 6 bases separated the two germline ends. This CDR3 contains 13 residues. Written as DNA, the CDR3 is TGCAGCGTTGTGAGCTCAACTAATGAAAAACTGTTTTTT. Translation gives CSVVSSTNEKLFF. Filled out from reference TRBV29-1 and TRBJ1-4, the complete variable domain reads SAVISQKPSRDICQRGTSLTIQCQVDSQVTMMFWYRQQPGQSLTLIATANQGSEATYESGFVIDKFPISRPNLTFSTLTVSNMSPEDSSIYLCSVVSSTNEKLFFGSGTQLSVL.

The chain employs TRBV29-1 and TRBJ2-7; D not certain. CDR3 length equals 13 residues. V was cut by 5 bases and J by 1 base, with 12 bases left in between. The germline gives CDR1 SQVTM, CDR2 ANQGSEA. The CDR3 nucleotides are TGCAGCGTTCGTGGCGGCAGTTCCTACGAGCAGTACTTC. Its translation: CSVRGGSSYEQYF.

This chain's CDR3 is CARLLGGGIGYNEQFF. Here the CDR3 DNA reads TGTGCCAGACTACTAGGAGGCGGGATCGGCTACAATGAGCAGTTCTTC. The rearrangement joins TRBV28 to TRBJ2-1; D possibly corresponds to TRBD2 (6 bases). Trimming stripped 9 bases from V and 3 bases from J, with 21 bases between. This CDR3 is 16 amino acids long. Germline assignment: CDR1 MDHEN and CDR2 SYDVKM. The variable domain in full, completed from reference TRBV28 and TRBJ2-1, reads DVKVTQSSRYLVKRTGEKVFLECVQDMDHENMFWYRQDPGLGLRLIYFSYDVKMKEKGDIPEGYSVSREKKERFSLILESASTNQTSMYLCARLLGGGIGYNEQFFGPGTRLTVL.